This TCR beta chain was recorded in a study of blood T cell repertoires in COVID-19. About the study: Acute and convalescent COVID-19 specimens originated in the United States, Italy and Spain. Sample material is recorded as cDNA or gDNA derived from T cells, B-cell-depleted T cells, or PBMCs.

The CDR3 loop spans 15 amino acids. From germline, CDR1 is SGHRS and CDR2 YFSETQ. Deletions cut 0 bases from V and 7 bases from J, with 16 bases between. Authors' processing steps: For nucleated cells, counts were estimated from reference gene primer amplification. The assay was immunoSEQ multiplex PCR, and TCRdb's table has in-frame clones only and misses some. V, J and clone size are those of that table, while D and trimming were read from the DNA. The sample has 100,000 to 150,000 clones, roughly 80% seen once. Sequenced input: peripheral blood. This clonotype originated in a human donor in a cohort sampled during active COVID-19. J is TRBJ1-1 and V is TRBV5-1; D may be TRBD1 (5 bases). The CDR3 DNA reads TGCGCCAGCAGCTTGGGTGATGTGGGGGGAATTGAAGCTTTCTTT. Its protein product is CASSLGDVGGIEAFF.